A selection of T cell receptor beta chains follows, all from one sample in a study of siplizumab effects on memory and regulatory T cells. Here immunoSEQ multiplex PCR was the method, and the copy in TCRdb shows in-frame clones only, minus some. This table has approximately 120,000 clones, around 92% appearing once. The sequenced sample was Tregs sorted from blood. These receptors all stem from a human donor in good health. Both conserved end residues are part of each CDR3. Each record gives: J gene, clone size, V gene, D gene, CDR3 protein, CDR3 DNA. The D gene is left open where the match is weak. For some rows the clone size is stated as once, few or many, or as a class when expanded; others skip it.

j_call: TRBJ2-3
clone_size: NA
v_call: TRBV29-1
d_call: NA
cdr3_aa: CSVERRGPTNF
cdr3_nt: TGCAGCGTTGAAAGGCGAGGCCCCACGAATTTT

j_call: TRBJ2-7
clone_size: NA
v_call: TRBV6-1
d_call: NA
cdr3_aa: CASSPGLGALNQYF
cdr3_nt: TGTGCCAGCAGCCCCGGCCTCGGGGCCTTAAATCAGTACTTC

j_call: TRBJ2-3
clone_size: NA
v_call: TRBV19
d_call: NA
cdr3_aa: CASSRDVNTQYF
cdr3_nt: TGTGCCAGTAGCCGGGACGTAAATACGCAGTATTTT

j_call: TRBJ2-3
clone_size: NA
v_call: TRBV5-4
d_call: TRBD2
cdr3_aa: CASSFPKAGVSDTQYF
cdr3_nt: TGTGCCAGCAGCTTTCCTAAAGCGGGAGTATCAGATACGCAGTATTTT

j_call: TRBJ2-5
clone_size: NA
v_call: TRBV2
d_call: NA
cdr3_aa: CASSDSQGHQETQYF
cdr3_nt: TGTGCCAGCAGTGATAGTCAGGGACACCAAGAGACCCAGTACTTC

j_call: TRBJ1-5
clone_size: once
v_call: TRBV18
d_call: NA
cdr3_aa: CASSPFTGSEPQHF
cdr3_nt: TGTGCCAGCTCACCTTTTACCGGTAGCGAGCCCCAGCATTTT

j_call: TRBJ2-5
clone_size: NA
v_call: TRBV10-3
d_call: TRBD1
cdr3_aa: CAISADRGRETQYF
cdr3_nt: TGTGCCATCAGCGCCGACAGGGGCCGAGAGACCCAGTACTTC

j_call: TRBJ2-2
clone_size: NA
v_call: TRBV11-2
d_call: TRBD1
cdr3_aa: CASSFRGGQNTGELFF
cdr3_nt: TGTGCCAGCAGCTTTCGAGGGGGCCAAAACACCGGGGAGCTGTTTTTT

j_call: TRBJ1-5
clone_size: few
v_call: TRBV6-6
d_call: NA
cdr3_aa: CASSYDLGFNQPQHF
cdr3_nt: TGTGCCAGCAGTTACGATCTCGGTTTCAATCAGCCCCAGCATTTT

j_call: TRBJ1-3
clone_size: NA
v_call: TRBV6-6
d_call: NA
cdr3_aa: CASSYPNSGSGNTIYF
cdr3_nt: TGTGCCAGCAGTTACCCCAACAGCGGCTCTGGAAACACCATATATTTT

j_call: TRBJ2-1
clone_size: NA
v_call: TRBV7-5
d_call: NA
cdr3_aa: CARSLSVSKFF
cdr3_nt: TGTGCCAGAAGCTTATCTGTTTCCAAGTTCTTC

j_call: TRBJ2-7
clone_size: NA
v_call: TRBV6-5
d_call: TRBD1
cdr3_aa: CASSANRGPYEQYF
cdr3_nt: TGTGCCAGCAGTGCGAACAGGGGGCCCTACGAGCAGTACTTC

j_call: TRBJ1-4
clone_size: NA
v_call: TRBV7-2
d_call: NA
cdr3_aa: CASSLYTGGEKLFF
cdr3_nt: TGTGCCAGCAGCTTATACACGGGAGGGGAAAAACTGTTTTTT

j_call: TRBJ1-6
clone_size: NA
v_call: TRBV5-1
d_call: NA
cdr3_aa: CASSLARHTNSPLHF
cdr3_nt: TGCGCCAGCAGCTTGGCGCGGCATACAAATTCACCCCTCCACTTT

j_call: TRBJ1-5
clone_size: NA
v_call: TRBV7-8
d_call: NA
cdr3_aa: CASSLRPFNQPQHF
cdr3_nt: TGTGCCAGCAGCTTACGTCCCTTCAATCAGCCCCAGCATTTT

j_call: TRBJ2-2
clone_size: once
v_call: TRBV2
d_call: NA
cdr3_aa: CASRDGYTGELFF
cdr3_nt: TGTGCCAGCAGAGACGGTTACACCGGGGAGCTGTTTTTT

j_call: TRBJ1-2
clone_size: once
v_call: TRBV20-1
d_call: NA
cdr3_aa: CSARDVSGYTF
cdr3_nt: TGCAGTGCTAGAGATGTCTCTGGCTACACCTTC

j_call: TRBJ2-3
clone_size: once
v_call: TRBV4-1
d_call: TRBD2
cdr3_aa: CASSQEASGRDIADTQYF
cdr3_nt: TGCGCCAGCAGCCAAGAAGCTAGCGGGAGGGATATCGCAGATACGCAGTATTTT

j_call: TRBJ1-5
clone_size: medium-sized
v_call: TRBV15
d_call: NA
cdr3_aa: CATSRESNQPQHF
cdr3_nt: TGTGCCACCAGCAGAGAGAGCAATCAGCCCCAGCATTTT

j_call: TRBJ1-4
clone_size: once
v_call: TRBV2
d_call: TRBD1
cdr3_aa: CASSPQGMANEKLFF
cdr3_nt: TGTGCCAGCAGTCCACAGGGGATGGCTAATGAAAAACTGTTTTTT

j_call: TRBJ1-1
clone_size: NA
v_call: TRBV29-1
d_call: TRBD1
cdr3_aa: CSGGTGRLNTEAFF
cdr3_nt: TGCAGCGGGGGGACAGGGAGATTGAACACTGAAGCTTTCTTT

j_call: TRBJ2-1
clone_size: NA
v_call: TRBV27
d_call: NA
cdr3_aa: CASTRNNEQFF
cdr3_nt: TGTGCCAGCACCAGGAACAATGAGCAGTTCTTC

j_call: TRBJ2-1
clone_size: NA
v_call: TRBV5-4
d_call: NA
cdr3_aa: CASSLTSYNEQFF
cdr3_nt: TGTGCCAGCAGCCTAACTAGCTACAATGAGCAGTTCTTC

j_call: TRBJ2-7
clone_size: NA
v_call: TRBV6-5
d_call: NA
cdr3_aa: CASSYQWEYFYEQYF
cdr3_nt: TGTGCCAGCAGTTATCAATGGGAATACTTCTACGAGCAGTACTTC

j_call: TRBJ2-7
clone_size: NA
v_call: TRBV6-5
d_call: TRBD1
cdr3_aa: CASSDRGFLEQYF
cdr3_nt: TGTGCCAGCAGTGACAGGGGCTTTCTCGAGCAGTACTTC

j_call: TRBJ2-3
clone_size: NA
v_call: TRBV11-3
d_call: TRBD2
cdr3_aa: CASSSGRGSDTQYF
cdr3_nt: TGTGCCAGCAGCTCCGGGAGGGGATCAGATACGCAGTATTTT

j_call: TRBJ2-1
clone_size: NA
v_call: TRBV7-6
d_call: NA
cdr3_aa: CASSSTGLTYNEQFF
cdr3_nt: TGTGCCAGCAGCTCCACGGGTTTGACTTACAATGAGCAGTTCTTC

j_call: TRBJ2-2
clone_size: NA
v_call: TRBV5-5
d_call: NA
cdr3_aa: CASSLVSGLNTGELFF
cdr3_nt: TGTGCCAGCAGCTTGGTGTCGGGCCTAAACACCGGGGAGCTGTTTTTT

j_call: TRBJ2-6
clone_size: NA
v_call: TRBV15
d_call: TRBD1
cdr3_aa: CATSRDLGRGWSGANVLTF
cdr3_nt: TGTGCCACCAGCAGAGATTTGGGCAGGGGGTGGTCTGGGGCCAACGTCCTGACTTTC

j_call: TRBJ2-1
clone_size: NA
v_call: TRBV6-5
d_call: NA
cdr3_aa: CASRPQGSSYNEQFF
cdr3_nt: TGTGCCAGCAGGCCTCAGGGCAGCTCCTACAATGAGCAGTTCTTC

j_call: TRBJ1-5
clone_size: few
v_call: TRBV29-1
d_call: TRBD1
cdr3_aa: CSVRTGGNQPQHF
cdr3_nt: TGCAGCGTCCGGACAGGGGGCAATCAGCCCCAGCATTTT

j_call: TRBJ2-1
clone_size: NA
v_call: TRBV10-1
d_call: TRBD2
cdr3_aa: CASSDGSGRVDEQFF
cdr3_nt: TGCGCCAGCAGTGATGGGAGCGGGAGGGTCGATGAGCAGTTCTTC

j_call: TRBJ1-2
clone_size: NA
v_call: TRBV19
d_call: NA
cdr3_aa: CASLRANYGYTF
cdr3_nt: TGTGCCAGCCTCAGAGCTAACTATGGCTACACCTTC

j_call: TRBJ2-1
clone_size: NA
v_call: TRBV30
d_call: TRBD2
cdr3_aa: CAWTPLAGPYNEQFF
cdr3_nt: TGTGCCTGGACCCCCCTAGCGGGACCCTACAATGAGCAGTTCTTC

j_call: TRBJ1-6
clone_size: NA
v_call: TRBV6-1
d_call: NA
cdr3_aa: CASRVELSNSPLHF
cdr3_nt: TGTGCCAGCAGGGTGGAACTGAGTAATTCACCCCTCCACTTT

j_call: TRBJ2-7
clone_size: once
v_call: TRBV20-1
d_call: NA
cdr3_aa: CSANPGYEQYF
cdr3_nt: TGCAGTGCTAACCCCGGGTACGAGCAGTACTTC

j_call: TRBJ2-3
clone_size: few
v_call: TRBV5-1
d_call: NA
cdr3_aa: CASSFADTQYF
cdr3_nt: TGCGCCAGCAGTTTTGCAGATACGCAGTATTTT

j_call: TRBJ2-7
clone_size: NA
v_call: TRBV7-9
d_call: TRBD1
cdr3_aa: CASSYRQGNEQYF
cdr3_nt: TGTGCCAGCAGCTACAGACAGGGAAACGAGCAGTACTTC

j_call: TRBJ2-7
clone_size: NA
v_call: TRBV13
d_call: NA
cdr3_aa: CASSSLTKSSYEQYF
cdr3_nt: TGTGCCAGCAGCTCCCTGACAAAGAGCTCCTACGAGCAGTACTTC

j_call: TRBJ1-1
clone_size: NA
v_call: TRBV5-1
d_call: NA
cdr3_aa: CASSLAGTPLEAFF
cdr3_nt: TGCGCCAGCAGCTTGGCGGGTACGCCCCTAGAAGCTTTCTTT

j_call: TRBJ2-3
clone_size: once
v_call: TRBV10-3
d_call: NA
cdr3_aa: CAISEGRESDTQYF
cdr3_nt: TGTGCCATCAGTGAGGGCCGGGAATCAGATACGCAGTATTTT

j_call: TRBJ2-5
clone_size: NA
v_call: TRBV5-6
d_call: TRBD2
cdr3_aa: CASSFPGTIEETQYF
cdr3_nt: TGTGCCAGCAGCTTTCCCGGGACTATAGAAGAGACCCAGTACTTC

j_call: TRBJ1-2
clone_size: few
v_call: TRBV29-1
d_call: NA
cdr3_aa: CSVRDTLYGYTF
cdr3_nt: TGCAGCGTTCGGGACACCCTTTATGGCTACACCTTC

j_call: TRBJ2-7
clone_size: NA
v_call: TRBV27
d_call: NA
cdr3_aa: CASSRAAGSYEQYF
cdr3_nt: TGTGCCAGCAGTAGGGCAGCCGGCTCCTACGAGCAGTACTTC

j_call: TRBJ2-1
clone_size: NA
v_call: TRBV4-1
d_call: NA
cdr3_aa: CASTSPGSSYNEQFF
cdr3_nt: TGCGCCAGCACCAGCCCAGGGAGCTCCTACAATGAGCAGTTCTTC

j_call: TRBJ1-6
clone_size: NA
v_call: TRBV30
d_call: NA
cdr3_aa: CAWSPRGSRAAGSPLHF
cdr3_nt: TGTGCCTGGAGCCCACGTGGGAGCCGGGCAGCAGGTTCACCCCTCCACTTT

j_call: TRBJ2-1
clone_size: NA
v_call: TRBV5-6
d_call: NA
cdr3_aa: CASSPDWGNEQFF
cdr3_nt: TGTGCCAGCAGCCCAGACTGGGGCAATGAGCAGTTCTTC

j_call: TRBJ2-3
clone_size: NA
v_call: TRBV6-5
d_call: TRBD2
cdr3_aa: CASSYYGGNADTQYF
cdr3_nt: TGTGCCAGCAGTTACTACGGGGGGAACGCAGATACGCAGTATTTT

j_call: TRBJ2-2
clone_size: few
v_call: TRBV19
d_call: NA
cdr3_aa: CASSITYTGELFF
cdr3_nt: TGTGCCAGTAGTATCACGTACACCGGGGAGCTGTTTTTT